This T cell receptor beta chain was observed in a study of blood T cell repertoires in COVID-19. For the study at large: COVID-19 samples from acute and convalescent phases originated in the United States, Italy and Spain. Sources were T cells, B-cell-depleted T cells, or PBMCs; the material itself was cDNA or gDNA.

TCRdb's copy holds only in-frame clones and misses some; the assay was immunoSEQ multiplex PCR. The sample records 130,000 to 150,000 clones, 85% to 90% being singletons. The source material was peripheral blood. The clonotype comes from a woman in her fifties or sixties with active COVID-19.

CDR3 sequence: CSANRDSEQYF. CDR3 in DNA: TGCAGTGCCAACAGGGACAGCGAGCAGTACTTC. The genes are TRBV20-1 and TRBJ2-7; 7 nucleotides agree with TRBD1. CDR3 size: 11 residues. Trimming cost V 6 bases and J 6 bases; bases outside gene matches: 5. Per the germline V gene, CDR1 is DFQATT and CDR2 is SNEGSKA (reference sequence).